This T cell receptor beta chain stems from a study of blood T cell repertoires in COVID-19. The germline V gene encodes CDR1 SGHNT and CDR2 YYREEE (reference sequence). V shed 2 bases, J shed 6 bases, and the junction held 1 base outside the gene matches. The CDR3 covers 12 residues. Method: immunoSEQ multiplex PCR; TCRdb's copy keeps in-frame clones and lacks some. The data show some 96,000 clones, about nine tenths seen once. V is TRBV5-4 and J is TRBJ1-1, with 7 bases fitting TRBD1. Material for sequencing was peripheral blood. The TCR was taken from a man aged 60 to 75 with acute or convalescent COVID-19. The CDR3 spells CASSFGTAEAFF. CDR3 nucleotide sequence: TGTGCCAGCAGCTTCGGGACAGCTGAAGCTTTCTTT. The full variable domain, with the rest looked up from reference TRBV5-4 and TRBJ1-1, is ETGVTQSPTHLIKTRGQQVTLRCSSQSGHNTVSWYQQALGQGPQFIFQYYREEENGRGNFPPRFSGLQFPNYSSELNVNALELDDSALYLCASSFGTAEAFFGQGTRLTVV.